Listed below are T cell receptor beta chains from one sample, sequenced in a study of T cells after yellow fever vaccination. TCRdb reprocessed the 5' RACE reads via MiXCR and lists one record per CDR3 protein. This table has under 55,000 distinct CDR3 sequences, about 6.3% appearing once. This material consisted of CD8+ T cells not binding an NS4B(214-222) dextramer, sorted from PBMCs, taken about 41 days after the first yellow fever vaccination. These TCRs come from a man aged 18 to 29 who received the YFV17D yellow fever vaccine. The CDR3 runs from the conserved cysteine through the conserved F or W. The D gene is left open where the match is weak. Size is omitted from some rows. Given values are once, few, many or a class for expanded clones.

TRBJ2-3 | TRBV7-9 | - | - | CASSPRWDTQYF | TGTGCCAGCAGCCCGCGGTGGGATACGCAGTATTTT
TRBJ2-7 | TRBV12-3/TRBV12-4 | TRBD1 | - | CAIATGRGNEQYF | TGTGCCATCGCGACAGGGCGAGGAAACGAGCAGTACTTC
TRBJ2-5 | TRBV29-1 | - | - | CSVDFSEETQYF | TGCAGCGTTGATTTTTCGGAAGAGACCCAGTACTTC
TRBJ1-2 | TRBV29-1 | - | many | CSVEGAGAGYGYTF | TGCAGCGTTGAAGGGGCGGGCGCGGGCTATGGCTACACCTTC
TRBJ2-2 | TRBV27 | TRBD2 | many | CASSPTSGYTGELFF | TGTGCCAGCAGTCCCACTAGCGGGTACACCGGGGAGCTGTTTTTT
TRBJ1-5 | TRBV7-8 | - | - | CASSWGRNQPQHF | TGTGCCAGCAGCTGGGGGCGGAATCAGCCCCAGCATTTT
TRBJ1-1 | TRBV5-4 | - | few | CASSLSETRLGDTEAFF | TGTGCCAGCAGCTTGTCCGAAACCCGCCTGGGAGACACTGAAGCTTTCTTT
TRBJ2-7 | TRBV29-1 | - | - | CSVELDGLYEQYF | TGCAGCGTTGAACTGGACGGCCTCTACGAGCAGTACTTC
TRBJ1-6 | TRBV5-1 | - | few | CASSPNTTPGNSPLHF | TGCGCCAGCAGCCCAAACACAACACCGGGCAATTCACCCCTCCACTTT
TRBJ2-2 | TRBV27 | - | few | CASSLRDGELFF | TGTGCCAGCAGTTTAAGGGACGGGGAGCTGTTTTTT
TRBJ1-2 | TRBV12-3/TRBV12-4 | - | - | CASSLTRGWGYTF | TGTGCCAGCAGTTTAACCAGGGGTTGGGGCTACACCTTC
TRBJ2-7 | TRBV25-1 | - | - | CASSAAGREQYF | TGTGCCAGCAGTGCCGCAGGCAGGGAGCAGTACTTC
TRBJ2-7 | TRBV20-1 | TRBD2 | few | CSARDFGGAYEQYF | TGCAGTGCTAGAGATTTCGGGGGGGCCTACGAGCAGTACTTC
TRBJ2-3 | TRBV27 | - | - | CASSLTWPGSLDTQYF | TGTGCCAGCAGTTTAACGTGGCCAGGCAGTTTGGATACGCAGTATTTT
TRBJ1-2 | TRBV12-5 | TRBD1 | few | CASGLGGQLYGYTF | TGTGCTAGTGGTTTGGGGGGACAGCTCTATGGCTACACCTTC
TRBJ1-1 | TRBV20-1 | TRBD1 | many | CRGQELSEAFF | TGCAGGGGACAGGAGCTGAGTGAAGCTTTCTTT
TRBJ2-3 | TRBV12-3/TRBV12-4 | - | many | CASSFGGPNTDTQYF | TGTGCCAGCAGTTTTGGGGGTCCTAACACAGATACGCAGTATTTT
TRBJ2-7 | TRBV5-1 | - | - | CASSYRDPYEQYF | TGCGCCAGCAGCTACCGGGACCCCTACGAGCAGTACTTC
TRBJ1-5 | TRBV20-1 | TRBD1 | - | CSASIDRGFNQPQHF | TGCAGTGCTTCTATCGACAGGGGATTCAATCAGCCCCAGCATTTT
TRBJ1-1 | TRBV5-1 | - | - | CASSVWVNTEAFF | TGCGCCAGCAGCGTGTGGGTAAACACTGAAGCTTTCTTT
TRBJ2-2 | TRBV5-4 | - | many | CASSPGVATGELFF | TGTGCCAGCAGCCCAGGGGTGGCTACCGGGGAGCTGTTTTTT
TRBJ1-1 | TRBV15 | - | many | CATSLVRNTEAFF | TGTGCCACCAGCCTAGTACGGAACACTGAAGCTTTCTTT
TRBJ2-7 | TRBV24-1 | TRBD1 | - | CATSDLWAGGAYEQYF | TGTGCCACCAGTGATTTGTGGGCAGGGGGAGCCTACGAGCAGTACTTC
TRBJ1-5 | TRBV5-1 | TRBD1 | - | CASSLRGGVGQPQHF | TGCGCCAGCAGCTTGAGAGGGGGCGTTGGTCAGCCCCAGCATTTT
TRBJ2-1 | TRBV4-1 | TRBD2 | - | CASSQLAGADNEQFF | TGCGCCAGCAGCCAGCTAGCGGGGGCCGACAATGAGCAGTTCTTC
TRBJ2-1 | TRBV6-1 | TRBD1 | - | CASLDRASNEQFF | TGTGCCAGCCTGGACAGGGCCAGCAATGAGCAGTTCTTC
TRBJ2-3 | TRBV5-4 | TRBD2 | few | CASSLGYELADTDTQYF | TGTGCCAGCAGCTTGGGGTATGAGCTAGCGGACACAGATACGCAGTATTTT
TRBJ1-1 | TRBV15 | TRBD1 | - | CATSRDRQGNTEAFF | TGTGCCACCAGCAGAGATCGACAGGGCAACACTGAAGCTTTCTTT
TRBJ2-1 | TRBV7-9 | - | few | CASSSEVAGFDEQFF | TGTGCCAGCAGCTCAGAGGTGGCAGGGTTCGATGAGCAGTTCTTC
TRBJ1-1 | TRBV4-3 | TRBD1 | many | CASSQVGTGGTEAFF | TGCGCCAGCAGCCAAGTTGGGACAGGAGGTACTGAAGCTTTCTTT
TRBJ2-7 | TRBV5-4 | - | many | CASPSSSYEQYF | TGTGCCAGCCCGTCTAGCTCCTACGAGCAGTACTTC
TRBJ2-1 | TRBV14 | TRBD2 | many | CASSQDLAGVISSYNEQFF | TGTGCCAGCAGCCAAGATCTGGCGGGGGTCATCAGCTCCTACAATGAGCAGTTCTTC
TRBJ2-1 | TRBV7-9 | - | - | CASRLPGGGGTYNEQFF | TGTGCCAGCAGGCTCCCAGGGGGGGGAGGGACCTACAATGAGCAGTTCTTC
TRBJ2-1 | TRBV4-3 | TRBD2 | few | CASRHSGGAGGEQFF | TGCGCCAGCAGGCACAGCGGGGGGGCCGGCGGTGAGCAGTTCTTC
TRBJ2-1 | TRBV12-3/TRBV12-4 | - | - | CASSSRDYNEQFF | TGTGCCAGCAGTTCACGGGACTACAATGAGCAGTTCTTC
TRBJ2-3 | TRBV3-1 | - | many | CASSQARSGGDTQYF | TGTGCCAGCAGCCAAGCCCGGTCGGGTGGAGATACGCAGTATTTT
TRBJ2-1 | TRBV7-9 | - | many | CASSNSRLSYSYNEQFF | TGTGCCAGCAGCAATAGTCGGTTAAGCTACTCCTACAATGAGCAGTTCTTC
TRBJ2-2 | TRBV7-9 | - | - | CASSSPGVADTGELFF | TGTGCCAGCAGCTCGCCAGGGGTTGCGGACACCGGGGAGCTGTTTTTT
TRBJ2-1 | TRBV12-3/TRBV12-4 | - | few | CASSFDNEQFF | TGTGCCAGCAGTTTCGACAATGAGCAGTTCTTC
TRBJ2-1 | TRBV19 | TRBD2 | few | CASTPGGYNEQFF | TGTGCCAGCACTCCGGGGGGTTACAATGAGCAGTTCTTC
TRBJ1-5 | TRBV20-1 | - | few | CSASINQPQHF | TGCAGTGCCAGCATCAATCAGCCCCAGCATTTT
TRBJ1-2 | TRBV7-8 | TRBD1 | many | CASSSGQGVDGYTF | TGTGCCAGCAGCTCCGGACAGGGAGTGGACGGCTACACCTTC
TRBJ2-1 | TRBV2 | - | many | CASSPDRDNEQFF | TGTGCCAGCAGCCCGGACAGAGACAATGAGCAGTTCTTC
TRBJ2-1 | TRBV6-1 | - | many | CASSDIIPGDEQFF | TGTGCCAGCAGCGACATTATCCCCGGGGATGAGCAGTTCTTC
TRBJ2-1 | TRBV5-8 | - | - | CASSLGVVIPNEQFF | TGTGCCAGCAGCTTGGGGGTAGTAATCCCCAATGAGCAGTTCTTC
TRBJ1-5 | TRBV6-5 | TRBD1 | - | CASSAAGTGDLGNQPQHF | TGTGCCAGCAGCGCTGCAGGGACAGGGGATCTTGGCAATCAGCCCCAGCATTTT
TRBJ1-4 | TRBV4-3 | TRBD1 | many | CASSQGVGTGDEKLFF | TGCGCCAGCAGCCAAGGGGTCGGGACAGGGGATGAAAAACTGTTTTTT
TRBJ2-1 | TRBV5-6 | - | few | CASSLVGQNNEQFF | TGTGCCAGCAGCTTGGTGGGTCAGAACAATGAGCAGTTCTTC
TRBJ2-5 | TRBV4-3 | - | few | CASSQDLRGTQYF | TGCGCCAGCAGCCAAGATTTAAGAGGGACCCAGTACTTC
TRBJ2-3 | TRBV20-1 | TRBD2 | many | CSARASWLAGGDTDTQYF | TGCAGTGCTAGAGCGTCCTGGCTAGCGGGGGGAGACACAGATACGCAGTATTTT
TRBJ1-1 | TRBV4-1 | - | few | CASSPPVANTEAFF | TGCGCCAGCAGCCCTCCGGTTGCGAACACTGAAGCTTTCTTT
TRBJ1-5 | TRBV7-9 | TRBD1 | - | CASSLGGQGYQPQHF | TGTGCCAGCAGCTTAGGGGGACAGGGTTATCAGCCCCAGCATTTT
TRBJ2-3 | TRBV27 | - | - | CASYKPGTDTQYF | TGTGCCAGCTATAAGCCCGGCACAGATACGCAGTATTTT
TRBJ1-1 | TRBV24-1 | - | few | CATSITRTGWSRNTEAFF | TGTGCCACCAGTATAACTCGAACGGGGTGGTCCAGGAACACTGAAGCTTTCTTT
TRBJ2-3 | TRBV6-1 | TRBD2 | - | CASAPLGTSGLTDTQYF | TGTGCCAGCGCCCCTCTCGGGACTAGCGGGCTCACAGATACGCAGTATTTT
TRBJ1-1 | TRBV7-8 | TRBD1 | - | CASSFTGELVTEAFF | TGTGCCAGCAGCTTTACAGGGGAATTGGTCACTGAAGCTTTCTTT
TRBJ2-3 | TRBV19 | - | few | CASALRGIDTQYF | TGTGCCAGTGCACTTAGGGGGATAGATACGCAGTATTTT
TRBJ2-1 | TRBV19 | - | - | CASSERTPFTNEQFF | TGTGCCAGTAGTGAGAGGACCCCCTTCACGAATGAGCAGTTCTTC
TRBJ2-7 | TRBV25-1 | - | few | CASSELGSHEQYF | TGTGCCAGCAGTGAATTGGGGTCCCACGAGCAGTACTTC
TRBJ1-2 | TRBV29-1 | - | - | CSVEKLTGHDYGYTF | TGCAGCGTTGAGAAACTTACGGGGCACGACTATGGCTACACCTTC